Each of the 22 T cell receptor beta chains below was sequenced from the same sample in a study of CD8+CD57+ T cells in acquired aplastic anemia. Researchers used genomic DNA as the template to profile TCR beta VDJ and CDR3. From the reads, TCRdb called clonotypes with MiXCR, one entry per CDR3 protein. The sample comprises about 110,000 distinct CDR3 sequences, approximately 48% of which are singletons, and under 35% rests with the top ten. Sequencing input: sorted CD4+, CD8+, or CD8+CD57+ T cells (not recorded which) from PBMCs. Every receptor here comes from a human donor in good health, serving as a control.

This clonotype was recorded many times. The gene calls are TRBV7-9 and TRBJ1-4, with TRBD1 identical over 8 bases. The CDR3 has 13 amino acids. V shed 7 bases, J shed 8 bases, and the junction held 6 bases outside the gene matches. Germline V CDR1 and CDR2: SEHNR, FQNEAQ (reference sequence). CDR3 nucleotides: TGTGCCAGCACTGGGACAGGTGACGAAAAACTGTTTTTT. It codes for CASTGTGDEKLFF.

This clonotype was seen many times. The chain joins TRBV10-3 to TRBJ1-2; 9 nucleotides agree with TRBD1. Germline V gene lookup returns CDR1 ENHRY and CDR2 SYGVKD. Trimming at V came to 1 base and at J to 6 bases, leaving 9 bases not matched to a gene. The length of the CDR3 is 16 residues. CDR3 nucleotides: TGTGCCATCAGTGAGTTTATGGGACAGGGATCGGATGGCTACACCTTC. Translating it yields CAISEFMGQGSDGYTF.

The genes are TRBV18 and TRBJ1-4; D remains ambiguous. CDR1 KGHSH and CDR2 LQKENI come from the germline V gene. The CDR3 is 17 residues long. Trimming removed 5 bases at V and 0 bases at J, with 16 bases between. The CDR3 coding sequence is TGTGCCAGCTCATATCAGGCCCTCGGTACAACTAATGAAAAACTGTTTTTT. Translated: CASSYQALGTTNEKLFF.

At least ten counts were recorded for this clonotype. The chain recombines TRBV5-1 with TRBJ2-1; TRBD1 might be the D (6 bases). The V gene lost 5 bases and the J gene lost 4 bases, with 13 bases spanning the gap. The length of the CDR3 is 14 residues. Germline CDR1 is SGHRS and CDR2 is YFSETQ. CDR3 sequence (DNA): TGCGCCAGCAGACAGGGTTCCGGTTACAATGAGCAGTTCTTC. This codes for CASRQGSGYNEQFF.

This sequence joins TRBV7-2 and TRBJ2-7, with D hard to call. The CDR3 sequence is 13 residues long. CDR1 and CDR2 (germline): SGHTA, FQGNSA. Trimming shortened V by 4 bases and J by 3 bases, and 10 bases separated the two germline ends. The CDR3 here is CASSSVGRYEQYF. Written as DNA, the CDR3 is TGTGCCAGCAGCTCAGTCGGCCGCTACGAGCAGTACTTC.

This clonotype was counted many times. CDR3 sequence (DNA): TGTGCCAGCAGTCCCCGGTCCCAGGCCGAGCAGTACTTC. Encoded protein: CASSPRSQAEQYF. The rearrangement uses TRBV27 and TRBJ2-7; no clear D. The V and J ends lost 5 bases and 6 bases respectively, with 14 bases between them. The CDR3 totals 13 residues. Germline CDR1 and CDR2: MNHEY and SMNVEV (reference sequence).

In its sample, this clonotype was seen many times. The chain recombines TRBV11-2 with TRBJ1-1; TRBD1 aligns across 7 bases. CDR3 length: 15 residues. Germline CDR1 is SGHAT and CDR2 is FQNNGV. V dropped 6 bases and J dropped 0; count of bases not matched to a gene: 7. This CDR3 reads CASSRDSPMNTEAFF. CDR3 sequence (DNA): TGTGCCAGCAGTCGGGACAGCCCTATGAACACTGAAGCTTTCTTT.

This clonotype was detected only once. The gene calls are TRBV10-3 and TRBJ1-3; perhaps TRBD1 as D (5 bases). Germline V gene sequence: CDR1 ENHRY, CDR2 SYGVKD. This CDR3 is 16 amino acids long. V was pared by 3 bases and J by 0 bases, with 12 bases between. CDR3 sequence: CAISDEGAYSGNTIYF. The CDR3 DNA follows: TGTGCCATCAGTGACGAAGGGGCCTACTCTGGAAACACCATATATTTT.

CDR3: CASSLGGRRSTDTQYF. The CDR3 bases are TGCGCCAGCAGCTTGGGGGGGAGGAGGAGCACAGATACGCAGTATTTT. The chain uses TRBV5-1 and TRBJ2-3; D might be TRBD2 (6 bases). Germline CDR1 reads SGHRS; CDR2 reads YFSETQ. The CDR3 is made up of 16 amino acids. Deletions cut 0 bases from V and 0 bases from J, with 11 bases between.

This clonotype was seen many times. CDR3 sequence: CASSTRTDGNTIYF. CDR3 bases: TGTGCCAGCAGCACACGGACTGATGGAAACACCATATATTTT. The V gene is TRBV7-8, the J gene TRBJ1-3; D call uncertain. Germline lookup yields CDR1 SGHVS and CDR2 FQNEAQ. V was clipped by 5 bases and J by 3 bases, with 11 bases between them. This CDR3 contains 14 residues.

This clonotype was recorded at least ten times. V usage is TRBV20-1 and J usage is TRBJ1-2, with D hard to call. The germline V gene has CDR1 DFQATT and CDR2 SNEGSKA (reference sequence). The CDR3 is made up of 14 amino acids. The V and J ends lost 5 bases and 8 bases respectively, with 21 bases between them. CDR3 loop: CSALSYDPVSGYTF. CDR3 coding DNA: TGCAGTGCTCTATCCTACGACCCAGTAAGCGGCTACACCTTC.

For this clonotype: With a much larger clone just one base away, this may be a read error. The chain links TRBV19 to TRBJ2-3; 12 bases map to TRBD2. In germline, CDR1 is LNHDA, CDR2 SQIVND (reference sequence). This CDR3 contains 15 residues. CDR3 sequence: CASSKLAGGTDTRYF. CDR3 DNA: TGTGCCAGTAGTAAACTAGCGGGGGGAACAGATACGCGGTATTTT.

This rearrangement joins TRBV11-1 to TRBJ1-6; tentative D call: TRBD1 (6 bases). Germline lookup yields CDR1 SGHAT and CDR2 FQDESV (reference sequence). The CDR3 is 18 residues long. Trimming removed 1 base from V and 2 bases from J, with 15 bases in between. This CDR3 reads CASSLGPSQGTYNSPLHF. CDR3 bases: TGTGCCAGCAGCTTAGGTCCCTCGCAGGGGACCTATAATTCACCCCTCCACTTT.

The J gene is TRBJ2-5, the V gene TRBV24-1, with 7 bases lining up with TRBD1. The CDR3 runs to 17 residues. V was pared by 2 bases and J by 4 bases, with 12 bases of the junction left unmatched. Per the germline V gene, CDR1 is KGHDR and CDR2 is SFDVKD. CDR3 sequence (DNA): TGTGCCACCAGTGATTCCCGGGACAGCTTCCCTGGAGAGACCCAGTACTTC. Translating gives CATSDSRDSFPGETQYF.

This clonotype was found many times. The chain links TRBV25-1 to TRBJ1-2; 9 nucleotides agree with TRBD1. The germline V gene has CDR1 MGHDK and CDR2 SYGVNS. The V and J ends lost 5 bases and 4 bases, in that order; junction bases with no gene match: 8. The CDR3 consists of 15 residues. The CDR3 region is CASSPPGTGFYGYTF. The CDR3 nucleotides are TGTGCCAGCAGTCCCCCCGGGACAGGGTTCTATGGCTACACCTTC.

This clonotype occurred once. As DNA, the CDR3 is TGTGCCAGCAGCTTAGAGGGAGGCCCGCGTTCACCCCTCCACTTT. Amino acids: CASSLEGGPRSPLHF. This chain connects TRBV7-6 to TRBJ1-6, with D hard to call. Germline CDR1 SGHVS, CDR2 FNYEAQ. CDR3 length: 15 residues. The V end was cut by 1 base, the J end by 9 bases, with 13 bases between.

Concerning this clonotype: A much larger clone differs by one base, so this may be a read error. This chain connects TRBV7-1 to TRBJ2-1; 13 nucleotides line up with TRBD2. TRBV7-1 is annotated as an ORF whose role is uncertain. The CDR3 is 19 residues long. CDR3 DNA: TGTGCCAGCAGCTCCACTGGACTAGCGGGGGAGGTCTCCTACAGTGAGCAGTTCTTC. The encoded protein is CASSSTGLAGEVSYSEQFF.

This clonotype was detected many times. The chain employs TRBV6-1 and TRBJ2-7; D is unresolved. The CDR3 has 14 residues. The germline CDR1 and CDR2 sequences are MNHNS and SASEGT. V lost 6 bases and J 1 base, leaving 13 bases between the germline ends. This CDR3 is CASRLGLGSYEQYF. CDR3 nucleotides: TGTGCCAGCAGGCTGGGCCTGGGGTCCTACGAGCAGTACTTC.

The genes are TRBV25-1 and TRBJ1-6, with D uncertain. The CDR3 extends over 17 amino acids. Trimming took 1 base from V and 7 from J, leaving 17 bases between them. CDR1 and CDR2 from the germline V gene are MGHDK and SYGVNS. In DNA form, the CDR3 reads TGTGCCAGCAGTGAATGGCAGGCTTCGGGTAGAAATTCACCCCTCCACTTT. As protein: CASSEWQASGRNSPLHF.

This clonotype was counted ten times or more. The CDR3 is CATLGQPNTEAFF. CDR3 nucleotide sequence: TGTGCCACGCTGGGACAGCCGAACACTGAAGCTTTCTTT. The chain employs TRBV2 and TRBJ1-1; 7 bases are shared with TRBD1. V lost 10 bases to trimming and J lost 1 base; unmatched junction nucleotides: 6. The CDR3 runs to 13 residues. From germline, CDR1 is SNHLY and CDR2 FYNNEI. The variable domain in full, completed from reference TRBV2 and TRBJ1-1, reads EPEVTQTPSHQVTQMGQEVILRCVPISNHLYFYWYRQILGQKVEFLVSFYNNEISEKSEIFDDQFSVERPDGSNFTLKIRSTKLEDSAMYFCATLGQPNTEAFFGQGTRLTVV.

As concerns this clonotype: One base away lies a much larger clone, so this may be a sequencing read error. The CDR3 DNA reads as TGTGCCAGCAGCCATCTTCCCGGAAGATTTCGCGATGGCTACACCTTC. This translates into CASSHLPGRFRDGYTF. V gene TRBV4-2 combines with J gene TRBJ1-2; D not certain. Germline loops: CDR1 LGHNA, CDR2 YNFKEQ. Deletions cut 3 bases from V and 6 bases from J, with 20 bases between. The CDR3 spans 16 residues.

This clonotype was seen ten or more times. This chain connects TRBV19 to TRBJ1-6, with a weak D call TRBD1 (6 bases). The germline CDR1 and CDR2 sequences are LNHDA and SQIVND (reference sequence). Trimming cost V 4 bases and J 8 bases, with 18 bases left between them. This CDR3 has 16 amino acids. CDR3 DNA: TGTGCCAGTAGTAGAGAAAAACAGGGAGCTTATTCACCCCTCCACTTT. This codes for CASSREKQGAYSPLHF.